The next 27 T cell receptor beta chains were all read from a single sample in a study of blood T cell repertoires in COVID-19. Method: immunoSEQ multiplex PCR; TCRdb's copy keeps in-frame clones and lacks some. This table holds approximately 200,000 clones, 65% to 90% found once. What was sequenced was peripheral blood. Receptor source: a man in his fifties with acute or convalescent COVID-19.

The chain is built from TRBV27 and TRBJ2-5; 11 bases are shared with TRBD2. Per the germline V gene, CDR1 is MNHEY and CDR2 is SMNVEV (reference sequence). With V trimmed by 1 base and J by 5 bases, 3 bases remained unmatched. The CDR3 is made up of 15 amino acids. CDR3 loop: CASSLWASGRETQYF. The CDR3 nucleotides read TGTGCCAGCAGTTTATGGGCTAGCGGGAGGGAGACCCAGTACTTC.

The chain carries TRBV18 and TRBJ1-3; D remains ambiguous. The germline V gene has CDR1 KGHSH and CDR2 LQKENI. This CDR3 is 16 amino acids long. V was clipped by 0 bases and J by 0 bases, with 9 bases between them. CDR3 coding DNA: TGTGCCAGCTCACCACCGGGCAGGATCTCTGGAAACACCATATATTTT. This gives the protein CASSPPGRISGNTIYF.

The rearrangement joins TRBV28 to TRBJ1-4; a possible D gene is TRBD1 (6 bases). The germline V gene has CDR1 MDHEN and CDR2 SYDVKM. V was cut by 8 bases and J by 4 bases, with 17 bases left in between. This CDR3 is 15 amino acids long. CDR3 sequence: CASSIPGHRNEKLFF. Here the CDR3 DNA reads TGTGCCAGCTCCATTCCGGGACACCGTAATGAAAAACTGTTTTTT.

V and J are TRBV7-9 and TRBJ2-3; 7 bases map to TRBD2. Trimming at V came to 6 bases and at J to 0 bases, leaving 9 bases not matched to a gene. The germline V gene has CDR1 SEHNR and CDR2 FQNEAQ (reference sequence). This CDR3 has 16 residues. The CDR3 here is CASRSLAGSSTDTQYF. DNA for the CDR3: TGTGCCAGCAGGTCCTTAGCGGGTTCTAGCACAGATACGCAGTATTTT.

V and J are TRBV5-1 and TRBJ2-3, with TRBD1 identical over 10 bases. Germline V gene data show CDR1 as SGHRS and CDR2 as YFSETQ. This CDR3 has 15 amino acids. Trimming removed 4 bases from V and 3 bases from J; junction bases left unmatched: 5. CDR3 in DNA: TGCGCCAGCAGCACGGGACAGGGGTGGACAGATACGCAGTATTTT. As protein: CASSTGQGWTDTQYF.

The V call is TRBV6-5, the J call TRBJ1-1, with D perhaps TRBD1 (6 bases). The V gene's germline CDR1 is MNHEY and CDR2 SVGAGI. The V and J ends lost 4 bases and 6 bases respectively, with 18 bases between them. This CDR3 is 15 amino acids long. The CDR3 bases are TGTGCCAGCAGTTTTTCCCGGGGGGGCTTACCTGAAGCTTTCTTT. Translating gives CASSFSRGGLPEAFF.

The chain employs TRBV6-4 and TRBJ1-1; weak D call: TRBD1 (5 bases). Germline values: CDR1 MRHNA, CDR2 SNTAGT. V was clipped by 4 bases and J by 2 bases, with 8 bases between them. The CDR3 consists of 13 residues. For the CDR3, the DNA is TGTGCCAGCAGTGCAGGGTCCAACACTGAAGCTTTCTTT. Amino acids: CASSAGSNTEAFF.

For the CDR3, the DNA is TGTGCCAGCAGTTACTCGAACAGGGTCGGGCAGCCCCAGCATTTT. This encodes CASSYSNRVGQPQHF. The chain recombines TRBV6-5 with TRBJ1-5, with D possibly matching TRBD1 (6 bases). Germline V gives CDR1 MNHEY, CDR2 SVGAGI. The CDR3 has 15 residues. Trimming stripped 0 bases from V and 7 bases from J, with 13 bases between.

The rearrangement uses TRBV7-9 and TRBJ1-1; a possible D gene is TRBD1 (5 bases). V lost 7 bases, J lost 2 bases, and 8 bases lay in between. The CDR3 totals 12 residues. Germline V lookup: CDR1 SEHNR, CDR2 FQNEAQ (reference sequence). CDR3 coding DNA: TGTGCCAGCACGGACACTAACACTGAAGCTTTCTTT. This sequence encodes CASTDTNTEAFF.

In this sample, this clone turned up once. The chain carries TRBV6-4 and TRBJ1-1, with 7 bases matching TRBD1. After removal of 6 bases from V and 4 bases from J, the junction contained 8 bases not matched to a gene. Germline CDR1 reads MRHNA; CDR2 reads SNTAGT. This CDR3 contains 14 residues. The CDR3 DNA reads TGTGCCAGCAGCCCGACAGGGATGAGCACTGAAGCTTTCTTT. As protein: CASSPTGMSTEAFF.

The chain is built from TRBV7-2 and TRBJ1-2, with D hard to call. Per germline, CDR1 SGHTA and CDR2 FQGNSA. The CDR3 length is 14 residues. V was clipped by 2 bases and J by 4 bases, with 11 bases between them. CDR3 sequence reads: CASSLLADFYGYTF. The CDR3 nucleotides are TGTGCCAGCAGCTTATTGGCAGACTTCTATGGCTACACCTTC.

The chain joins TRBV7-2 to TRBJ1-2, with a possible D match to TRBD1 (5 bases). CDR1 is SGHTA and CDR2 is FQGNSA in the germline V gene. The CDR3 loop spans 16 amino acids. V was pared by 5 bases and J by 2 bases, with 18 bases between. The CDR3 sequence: CASSPHSLAGNYGYTF. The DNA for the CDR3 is TGTGCCAGCAGCCCCCATTCGCTCGCAGGGAACTATGGCTACACCTTC.

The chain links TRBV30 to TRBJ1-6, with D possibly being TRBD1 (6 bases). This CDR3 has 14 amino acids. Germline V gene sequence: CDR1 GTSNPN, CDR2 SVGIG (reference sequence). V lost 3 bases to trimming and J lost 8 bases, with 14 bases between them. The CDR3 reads CAWRGAGGYSPLHF. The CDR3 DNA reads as TGTGCCTGGAGGGGGGCAGGTGGATATTCACCCCTCCACTTT.

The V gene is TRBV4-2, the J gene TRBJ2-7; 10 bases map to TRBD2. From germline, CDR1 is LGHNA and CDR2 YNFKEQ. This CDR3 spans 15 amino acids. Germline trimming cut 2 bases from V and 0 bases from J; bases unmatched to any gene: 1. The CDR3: CASSQPSGSSYEQYF. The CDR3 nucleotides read TGTGCCAGCAGCCAACCTAGCGGGAGCTCCTACGAGCAGTACTTC.

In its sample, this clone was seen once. CDR3 amino acids: CASSKDRGNYGYTF. The CDR3 DNA sequence: TGTGCCAGCAGCAAAGACAGGGGAAACTATGGCTACACCTTC. The V gene is TRBV7-2, the J gene TRBJ1-2, with 8 positions matching TRBD1. Looked up from germline, CDR1 is SGHTA and CDR2 is FQGNSA. V shed 5 bases, J shed 2 bases, and the junction held 4 bases outside the gene matches. The CDR3 consists of 14 residues.

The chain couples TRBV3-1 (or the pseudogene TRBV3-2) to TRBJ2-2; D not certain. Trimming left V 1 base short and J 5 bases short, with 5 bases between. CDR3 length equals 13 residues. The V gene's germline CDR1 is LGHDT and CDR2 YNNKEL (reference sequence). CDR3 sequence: CASSQVRTGELFF. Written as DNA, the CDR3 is TGTGCCAGCAGCCAAGTGAGGACCGGGGAGCTGTTTTTT.

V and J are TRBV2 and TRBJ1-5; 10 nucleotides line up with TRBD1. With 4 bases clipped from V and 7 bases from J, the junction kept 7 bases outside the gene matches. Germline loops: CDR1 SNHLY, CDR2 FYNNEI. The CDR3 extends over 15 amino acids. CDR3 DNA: TGTGCCAGCAGTGCCGGGACAGGGGAGTTCCAGCCCCAGCATTTT. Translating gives CASSAGTGEFQPQHF.

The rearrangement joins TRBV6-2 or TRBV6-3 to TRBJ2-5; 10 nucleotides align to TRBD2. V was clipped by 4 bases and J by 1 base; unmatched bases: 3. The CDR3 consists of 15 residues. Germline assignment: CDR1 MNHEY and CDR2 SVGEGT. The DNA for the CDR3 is TGTGCCAGCAGTTCTCTAGCGGGGGTCCAAGAGACCCAGTACTTC. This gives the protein CASSSLAGVQETQYF.

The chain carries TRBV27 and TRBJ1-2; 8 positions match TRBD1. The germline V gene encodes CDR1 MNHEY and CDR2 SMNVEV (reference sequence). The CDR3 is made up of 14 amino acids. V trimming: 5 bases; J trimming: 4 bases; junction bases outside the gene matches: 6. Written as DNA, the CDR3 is TGTGCCAGCAGTGAGACAGGGGCCCGCTATGGCTACACCTTC. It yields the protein CASSETGARYGYTF.

CDR3 protein: CASSTWTSSTDTQYF. The DNA for the CDR3 is TGTGCCAGCAGCACCTGGACTAGCAGTACAGATACGCAGTATTTT. The rearrangement uses TRBV11-2 and TRBJ2-3, with 8 bases that match TRBD2. CDR3 length: 15 residues. CDR1 is SGHAT, CDR2 FQNNGV, per germline. V shed 5 bases and J 3 bases; nucleotides not matched to a gene: 7.

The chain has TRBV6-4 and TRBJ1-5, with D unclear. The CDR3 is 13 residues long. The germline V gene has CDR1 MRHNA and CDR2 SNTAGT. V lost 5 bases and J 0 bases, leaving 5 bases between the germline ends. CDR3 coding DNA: TGTGCCAGCAGTACTTATAGCAATCAGCCCCAGCATTTT. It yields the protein CASSTYSNQPQHF.

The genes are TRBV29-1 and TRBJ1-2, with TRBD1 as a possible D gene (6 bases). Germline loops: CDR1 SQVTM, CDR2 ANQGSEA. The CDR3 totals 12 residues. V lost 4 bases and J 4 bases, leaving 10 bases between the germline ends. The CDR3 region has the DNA TGCAGCGTTGGAGGACAGTCCTATGGCTACACCTTC. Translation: CSVGGQSYGYTF.

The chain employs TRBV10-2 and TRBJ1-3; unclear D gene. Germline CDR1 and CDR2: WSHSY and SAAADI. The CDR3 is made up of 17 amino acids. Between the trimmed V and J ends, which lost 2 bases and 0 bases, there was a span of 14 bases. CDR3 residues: CASSESWAGSSGNTIYF. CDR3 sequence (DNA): TGCGCCAGCAGTGAGAGTTGGGCGGGAAGCTCTGGAAACACCATATATTTT.

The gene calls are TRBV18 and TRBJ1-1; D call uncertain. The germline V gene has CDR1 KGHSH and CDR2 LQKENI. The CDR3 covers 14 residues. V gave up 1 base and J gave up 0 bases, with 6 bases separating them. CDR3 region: CASSPQSMNTEAFF. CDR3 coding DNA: TGTGCCAGCTCACCACAAAGCATGAACACTGAAGCTTTCTTT.

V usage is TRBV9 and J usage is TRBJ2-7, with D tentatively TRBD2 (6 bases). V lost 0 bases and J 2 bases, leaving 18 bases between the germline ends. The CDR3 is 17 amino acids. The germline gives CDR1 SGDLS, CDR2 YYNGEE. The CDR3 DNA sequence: TGTGCCAGCAGCGTAGGGGGAGCGGGCCGTTTCCCCTACGAGCAGTACTTC. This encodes CASSVGGAGRFPYEQYF.

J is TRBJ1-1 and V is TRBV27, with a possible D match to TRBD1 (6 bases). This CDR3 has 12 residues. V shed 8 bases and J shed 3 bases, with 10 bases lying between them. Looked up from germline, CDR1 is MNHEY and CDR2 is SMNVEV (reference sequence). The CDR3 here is CASQGQYTEAFF. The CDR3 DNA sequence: TGTGCCAGCCAAGGACAGTACACTGAAGCTTTCTTT.

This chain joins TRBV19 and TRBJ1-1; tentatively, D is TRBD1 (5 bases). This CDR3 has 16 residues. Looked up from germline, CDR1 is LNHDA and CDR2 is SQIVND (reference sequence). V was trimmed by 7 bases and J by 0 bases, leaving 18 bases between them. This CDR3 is CASTSDVGALNTEAFF. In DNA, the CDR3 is TGTGCCAGTACCTCTGATGTTGGGGCCTTGAACACTGAAGCTTTCTTT.